A few counts support the clone carrying this TCR beta chain. Its matching antigen is unknown. The data originate from a study of CD8 T cells in ankylosing spondylitis. Researchers built TCR beta libraries using quantitative 5'-RACE with molecular barcodes. TCRdb ran MiXCR on the 5' RACE reads and lists one entry per CDR3 protein. This table holds over 600,000 distinct CDR3 sequences, around 20% found once. The study, taken as a whole, reports: Within ankylosing spondylitis blood, a TCR beta motif made up of roughly eight highly homologous variants appeared to be characteristic.

V was pared by 1 base and J by 12 bases, with 10 bases between. The CDR3 sequence is 13 residues long. The V gene's germline CDR1 is SEHNR and CDR2 FQNEAQ (reference sequence). Material: blood, either unsorted or a sorted T cell fraction (not recorded which). This chain links TRBV7-9 with TRBJ1-6; D is perhaps TRBD1 (6 bases). This sequence originates from a male donor with ankylosing spondylitis. The CDR3 DNA sequence: TGTGCCAGCAGCTTAGAGACAGGTAGACCCCTCCACTTT. Translating it yields CASSLETGRPLHF.